The next 6 T cell receptor beta chains were all read from a single sample in a study of cytomegalovirus exposure and HLA in healthy donors (dated by TCRdb to 2017 to 2019). Receptor libraries were prepared by the immunoSEQ multiplex PCR assay. The multiplex PCR relied on a mix of 60 forward primers for TCR Vbeta segments and 13 reverse primers for TCR Jbeta segments. TCRdb stores this immuneACCESS table with in-frame sequences only. Part of the clones is absent; in the studies checked, under half of the shortfall reflects unresolved V genes, and no reason is known for the rest. The table for this sample lists around 120,000 clones; around 81% of them were counted only once. About 0.71% of the sample is taken by the ten largest. The sample was PBMCs. The origin of the receptors is a man younger than 30 in good health and CMV-seronegative.

CDR3 sequence: CASNRDRYNSPLHF. As DNA, the CDR3 is TGCGCCAGCAATAGGGACAGATATAATTCACCCCTCCACTTT. The rearrangement joins TRBV10-2 to TRBJ1-6, with TRBD1 identical over 7 bases. The length of the CDR3 is 14 residues. With V trimmed by 7 bases and J by 4 bases, 4 bases remained unmatched. Germline CDR1 and CDR2: WSHSY and SAAADI.

This clone was observed a single time. This chain connects TRBV6-1 to TRBJ1-5; D remains ambiguous. V lost 7 bases and J lost 0, with 13 bases in between. The CDR3 extends over 15 amino acids. Per germline, CDR1 MNHNS and CDR2 SASEGT. The CDR3 nucleotides are TGTGCCAGCACCCCCGGACTCTTTAGCAATCAGCCCCAGCATTTT. Its translation is CASTPGLFSNQPQHF.

The CDR3 is CASMGQVPDEQYF. The CDR3 nucleotides are TGTGCCAGCATGGGACAGGTACCCGACGAGCAGTACTTC. V usage is TRBV28 and J usage is TRBJ2-7; 8 positions agree with TRBD1. The CDR3 length is 13 residues. CDR1 and CDR2 (germline): MDHEN, SYDVKM. The J segment lost 5 bases and the V segment lost 7 bases, leaving 7 bases of the junction unmatched.

As DNA, the CDR3 is TGTGCCAGTAGTATTTCAAGGGGTCATGAGCAGTTCTTC. Translation: CASSISRGHEQFF. The genes are TRBV19 and TRBJ2-1; maybe TRBD1 (5 bases). In germline, CDR1 is LNHDA, CDR2 SQIVND (reference sequence). The CDR3 is made up of 13 amino acids. The V gene lost 3 bases and the J gene lost 8 bases, with 11 bases spanning the gap.

This rearrangement joins TRBV5-1 to TRBJ2-7; maybe TRBD1 (7 bases). Looked up from germline, CDR1 is SGHRS and CDR2 is YFSETQ. The CDR3 has 14 residues. V was cut by 2 bases and J by 5 bases, with 14 bases left in between. CDR3 nucleotide sequence: TGCGCCAGCAGCTTTTTTGGAGGGGGCGACGAGCAGTACTTC. It encodes CASSFFGGGDEQYF.

This rearrangement joins TRBV4-3 to TRBJ2-7; 7 bases fit TRBD2. The CDR3 has 15 residues. With V trimmed by 0 bases and J by 4 bases, 6 bases remained unmatched. Germline assignment: CDR1 LGHNA and CDR2 YSLEER. The CDR3 sequence: CASSQDTGGVYEQYF. CDR3 sequence (DNA): TGCGCCAGCAGCCAAGATACGGGGGGAGTTTACGAGCAGTACTTC.